This TCR beta chain was sequenced in a study of CD8 T cells in ankylosing spondylitis. This clonotype was counted many times. CDR3 length: 15 residues. Germline V gene sequence: CDR1 SGHRS, CDR2 YFSETQ. Trimming cost V 1 base and J 6 bases, with 16 bases left between them. TCRdb itself ran the 5' RACE reads through MiXCR, one entry per CDR3 protein. The data show roughly 230,000 distinct CDR3 sequences, less than 9.5% seen once. The TCR originated in a female donor with ankylosing spondylitis or in good health (not recorded which). V and J are TRBV5-1 and TRBJ1-2; D remains unclear. The sample taken for sequencing was blood, either unsorted or a sorted T cell fraction (not recorded which). The CDR3: CASSLQGPGIDGYTF. The DNA of the CDR3 is TGCGCCAGCAGCTTGCAAGGCCCTGGCATAGATGGCTACACCTTC.